Listed below are T cell receptor beta chains from one sample, sequenced in a study of OX40 agonist ivuxolimab in advanced cancers. Generated by immunoSEQ multiplex PCR, the TCRdb table keeps only in-frame clones and is missing some. The sample has 65,000 or so clones, approximately 91% seen once. The sample in question was CD4+ or CD8+ T cells sorted from blood, obtained in a trial of the OX40 agonist ivuxolimab. The receptors stem from an adult with an advanced solid tumor such as melanoma, head and neck, liver or kidney cancer. Each CDR3 is given with its conserved first and last residue. D genes are given only for firm matches. Size is stated for part of the rows, as once, few or many counts, or as a class when the clone is expanded.

TRBV30	-	TRBD1	TRBJ1-2	CAWSPGQGWSGYTF	TGTGCCTGGAGTCCTGGACAGGGGTGGTCTGGCTACACCTTC
TRBV27	-	TRBD2	TRBJ2-1	CASSLSSGNYNEQFF	TGTGCCAGCAGTTTGTCAAGCGGGAACTACAATGAGCAGTTCTTC
TRBV5-1	once	TRBD2	TRBJ2-5	CASSLGVSGGSQETQYF	TGCGCCAGCAGCTTGGGAGTTAGCGGGGGTAGCCAAGAGACCCAGTACTTC
TRBV7-3	-	TRBD2	TRBJ2-3	CASSVSRTSGLSSTDTQYF	TGTGCCAGCAGCGTATCCCGGACTAGCGGGTTATCTAGCACAGATACGCAGTATTTT
TRBV5-6	few	-	TRBJ1-5	CASSGQNSNQPQHF	TGTGCCAGCTCCGGACAGAATAGCAATCAGCCCCAGCATTTT
TRBV27	-	TRBD2	TRBJ2-1	CASSASGTSGRLSYNEQFF	TGTGCCAGCAGCGCCTCCGGGACTAGCGGGAGGTTGTCCTACAATGAGCAGTTCTTC
TRBV11-2	few	-	TRBJ1-3	CASTVRGSGNTIYF	TGTGCCAGCACCGTTCGGGGGTCTGGAAACACCATATATTTT
TRBV7-9	-	-	TRBJ1-1	CASSSLGPLGDTEAFF	TGTGCCAGCAGTTCTCTGGGGCCTCTTGGGGACACTGAAGCTTTCTTT
TRBV2	-	TRBD2	TRBJ2-5	CASTQSGTSEETQYF	TGTGCCAGCACCCAATCCGGGACTAGTGAAGAGACCCAGTACTTC
TRBV6-5	-	-	TRBJ2-1	CASSGRSEQFF	TGTGCCAGCAGTGGCCGCAGTGAGCAGTTCTTC